The 28 T cell receptor beta chains below were found in one sample sequenced in a study of molecular identifiers for immune sequencing clone quantification. MiXCR, applied by TCRdb to the PCR reads, yields one record per CDR3 protein. The table lists over 550,000 distinct CDR3 sequences, 25% of them singletons. The sample comprised naive CD8+ T cells from blood, with Jurkat cell RNA spiked in. The subset: FACS-sorted CD8+CD4-CCR7+CD45RA+ naive T cells. These receptors came from a human donor in good health. Some libraries in this study had Jurkat cell RNA spiked in.

On this clonotype: Since a much larger clone is just one base distant, this may be a read error. The V and J genes are TRBV20-1 and TRBJ2-7; no reliable D call. CDR1 is DFQATT, CDR2 SNEGSKA, per germline (reference sequence). Between the trimmed V and J ends, which lost 2 bases and 7 bases, there was a span of 9 bases. CDR3 length: 11 residues. The DNA of the CDR3 is TGCAGTGCTAGATATTGGGATGAGCAGTACTTC. Protein product: CSARYWDEQYF.

This clonotype was detected a few times. The V and J genes are TRBV7-9 and TRBJ1-2, with D maybe TRBD1 (5 bases). Per germline, CDR1 SEHNR and CDR2 FQNEAQ (reference sequence). Trimming shortened V by 1 base and J by 3 bases, and 12 bases separated the two germline ends. The CDR3 loop spans 15 amino acids. The CDR3 DNA sequence: TGTGCCAGCAGCTTAGGGGACGGTCCAGACTATGGCTACACCTTC. Its protein product is CASSLGDGPDYGYTF.

At least ten counts were recorded for this clonotype. The CDR3 region is CSATGETGELFF. The CDR3 nucleotides read TGCAGCGCGACAGGGGAAACCGGGGAGCTGTTTTTT. The chain uses TRBV29-1 and TRBJ2-2, with 8 bases lining up with TRBD1. V shed 7 bases and J 5 bases; nucleotides not matched to a gene: 3. This CDR3 contains 12 residues. Germline-derived CDR1 and CDR2 are SQVTM and ANQGSEA.

This clonotype was observed many times. The genes are TRBV2 and TRBJ2-3; no clear D. This CDR3 comprises 14 residues. V was trimmed by 5 bases and J by 1 base, leaving 10 bases between them. Germline lookup yields CDR1 SNHLY and CDR2 FYNNEI. The chain's CDR3 is CASSWWSGTDTQYF. The CDR3 DNA reads as TGTGCCAGCAGTTGGTGGAGCGGCACAGATACGCAGTATTTT.

About this clonotype: This may be a read error: a much more frequent sequence differs by one nucleotide. The chain couples TRBV6-2 or TRBV6-3 to TRBJ2-3; maybe TRBD1 (6 bases). The CDR3 loop spans 16 amino acids. CDR1 and CDR2 (germline): MNHEY, SVGEGT. The CDR3, as DNA: TGTGCCAGCAGCGACCCCCCTAAGGACAGCACAGATACGCGGTATTTT. Its translation is CASSDPPKDSTDTRYF.

There are a few counts of this clonotype. This chain links TRBV5-6 with TRBJ2-7, with D unresolved. Germline CDR1 is SGHDT and CDR2 is YYEEEE. The CDR3 totals 14 residues. The V end lost 4 bases, the J end lost 0 bases, and 11 bases lay between the germline ends. The CDR3 protein is CASSGAGNSYEQYF. The CDR3 nucleotides read TGTGCCAGCAGCGGAGCTGGGAACTCCTACGAGCAGTACTTC.

This clonotype was seen a handful of times. The chain is built from TRBV4-3 and TRBJ2-2; D not resolved. The germline V gene has CDR1 LGHNA and CDR2 YSLEER. The CDR3 extends over 15 amino acids. Trimming stripped 0 bases from V and 2 bases from J, with 7 bases between. DNA for the CDR3: TGCGCCAGCAGCCAAGATGCTCAAAACACCGGGGAGCTGTTTTTT. Its protein is CASSQDAQNTGELFF.

The chain uses TRBV9 and TRBJ2-2, with 12 bases fitting TRBD2. With 3 bases clipped from V and 4 bases from J, the junction kept 1 base outside the gene matches. The CDR3 contains 15 residues. Germline-derived CDR1 and CDR2 are SGDLS and YYNGEE. CDR3 loop: CASSASGGGTGELFF. The CDR3 nucleotides read TGTGCCAGCAGCGCTAGCGGGGGGGGCACCGGGGAGCTGTTTTTT.

The rearrangement joins TRBV12-3 or TRBV12-4 to TRBJ2-3; no reliable D call. CDR3 length equals 15 residues. The V end lost 3 bases, the J end lost 4 bases, and 14 bases lay between the germline ends. CDR3 sequence (DNA): TGTGCCAGCAGTTTCTCCCAGAGGTGTGCAGATACGCAGTATTTT. Translated: CASSFSQRCADTQYF.

This clonotype was counted ten times or more. This chain uses TRBV3-1 with TRBJ2-2; 7 bases line up with TRBD2. J gave up 5 bases and V 3 bases, and 6 bases lay outside the gene matches. Per germline, CDR1 LGHDT and CDR2 YNNKEL (reference sequence). The CDR3 totals 15 residues. The CDR3 DNA follows: TGTGCCAGCAGCCAGGCGGGGGAGAGGACCGGGGAGCTGTTTTTT. It translates to CASSQAGERTGELFF.

At least ten counts were recorded for this clonotype. The chain employs TRBV27 and TRBJ2-3, with D possibly being TRBD1 (5 bases). CDR1 is MNHEY and CDR2 is SMNVEV in the germline V gene (reference sequence). This CDR3 has 11 residues. V was pared by 6 bases and J by 10 bases, with 11 bases between. CDR3 sequence: CASRGPLSQYF. The CDR3 region has the DNA TGTGCCAGCAGGGGGCCTCTATCGCAGTATTTT.

This CDR3 is CASSYSAGAAYEQYF. The CDR3 nucleotides read TGTGCCAGCAGTTACTCTGCCGGGGCAGCCTACGAGCAGTACTTC. The gene calls are TRBV6-2 or TRBV6-3 and TRBJ2-7; D may be TRBD1 or TRBD2 (5 bases each). Deletions cut 0 bases from V and 2 bases from J, with 11 bases between. CDR1 is MNHEY and CDR2 is SVGEGT in the germline V gene. The CDR3 sequence is 15 residues long.

A single count supports this clonotype. This could be a read error, since a much larger clone is one nucleotide away. V gene TRBV5-1 combines with J gene TRBJ1-1; weak D call: TRBD1 (6 bases). Trimming took off 7 bases at V and 7 bases at J, with 23 bases between the two ends. The CDR3 runs to 15 residues. Germline V gives CDR1 SGHRS, CDR2 YFSETQ. The CDR3 bases are TGCGCCAGCTGTCAGGATATGGGGGGCCCCCATGAAGCTTTCTTT. Its translation: CASCQDMGGPHEAFF.

Ten or more counts support this clonotype. The chain is built from TRBV20-1 and TRBJ2-3, with 8 bases aligning to TRBD2. Trimming at V came to 0 bases and at J to 4 bases, leaving 9 bases not matched to a gene. The CDR3 length is 16 residues. Germline V gene data show CDR1 as DFQATT and CDR2 as SNEGSKA (reference sequence). The CDR3 reads CSAREERAGESDTQYF. The CDR3 nucleotides read TGCAGTGCTAGAGAAGAAAGAGCGGGAGAATCAGATACGCAGTATTTT.

As for this clonotype: A read error may be the cause here, since a much bigger clone is one base away. This sequence joins TRBV27 and TRBJ2-2, with TRBD2 matching over 7 bases. CDR1 MNHEY and CDR2 SMNVEV come from the germline V gene (reference sequence). J gave up 7 bases and V 9 bases, and 8 bases lay outside the gene matches. The CDR3 has 13 amino acids. The CDR3: CASAVVAGGELFF. The CDR3 DNA reads as TGTGCCAGTGCGGTAGTAGCGGGCGGGGAGCTGTTTTTT.

This clonotype was observed many times. The chain has TRBV12-3 or TRBV12-4 and TRBJ1-1; no definite D call. Trimming cost V 0 bases and J 3 bases, with 17 bases left between them. This CDR3 is built from 17 residues. CDR3 sequence (DNA): TGTGCCAGCAGTTTAGCCCCCTCTCTGGGGATAGACACTGAAGCTTTCTTT. It encodes CASSLAPSLGIDTEAFF.

The chain carries TRBV5-1 and TRBJ2-3; 7 nucleotides line up with TRBD1. The CDR3 runs 15 residues. V shed 2 bases, J shed 0 bases, and the junction held 3 bases outside the gene matches. Germline V lookup: CDR1 SGHRS, CDR2 YFSETQ. This chain's CDR3 is CASSFRGQSTDTQYF. In DNA form, the CDR3 reads TGCGCCAGCAGCTTTCGGGGACAGAGCACAGATACGCAGTATTTT.

At least ten counts were recorded for this clonotype. The V and J genes are TRBV4-1 and TRBJ2-5; 10 bases are a match to TRBD2. Germline values: CDR1 MGHRA, CDR2 YSYEKL. The CDR3 loop spans 16 amino acids. The J segment lost 2 bases and the V segment lost 1 base, leaving 4 bases of the junction unmatched. The CDR3 DNA is TGCGCCAGCAGCCAAGCTAGCGGGGGAAGTCAAGAGACCCAGTACTTC. This encodes CASSQASGGSQETQYF.

In this sample, this clonotype turned up once. A much larger clone differs by one base, so this may be a read error. The chain joins TRBV5-1 to TRBJ2-7; D may be TRBD1 or TRBD2 (5 bases each). Germline CDR1 is SGHRS and CDR2 is YFSETQ. The CDR3 has 15 amino acids. The CDR3 spells CTSSLVWGSAYEQYF. CDR3 sequence (DNA): TGCACCAGCAGCTTGGTTTGGGGGTCAGCCTACGAGCAGTACTTC.

The J gene is TRBJ1-4, the V gene TRBV5-6; 12 positions agree with TRBD1. CDR1 is SGHDT and CDR2 is YYEEEE in the germline V gene. Germline trimming cut 5 bases from V and 8 bases from J; bases unmatched to any gene: 4. The length of the CDR3 is 14 residues. CDR3 protein: CASSRDRGREKLFF. The CDR3 bases are TGTGCCAGCAGTCGGGACAGGGGGCGCGAAAAACTGTTTTTT.

This clonotype came up many times. The chain couples TRBV20-1 to TRBJ2-7, with D unclear. Germline CDR1 DFQATT, CDR2 SNEGSKA (reference sequence). The length of the CDR3 is 15 residues. V was cut by 3 bases and J by 3 bases, with 18 bases left in between. CDR3 coding DNA: TGCAGTGCTAGTCCGCAAGAGGCAGGAATCTACGAGCAGTACTTC. Translated: CSASPQEAGIYEQYF.

Regarding this clonotype: A single base separates this from a much larger clone, so it may be a read error. CDR3 region: CASGHPHRTGYRDTQYF. The CDR3 region has the DNA TGTGCCAGCGGCCACCCCCATAGGACAGGGTACAGAGATACGCAGTATTTT. The chain combines TRBV7-9 with TRBJ2-3; 8 bases match TRBD1. The ends lost 8 bases at V and 5 bases at J; junction bases unmatched: 18. The CDR3 spans 17 residues. CDR1 is SEHNR and CDR2 is FQNEAQ in the germline V gene (reference sequence).

The genes are TRBV24-1 and TRBJ2-1, with D hard to call. V lost 1 base and J 2 bases, leaving 2 bases between the germline ends. Germline CDR1 is KGHDR and CDR2 is SFDVKD. The CDR3 totals 13 residues. CDR3 DNA sequence: TGTGCCACCAGTGATTTACCCTACAATGAGCAGTTCTTC. Translated: CATSDLPYNEQFF.

The chain is built from TRBV5-6 and TRBJ2-2; possible D gene TRBD2, 6 bases. This CDR3 region has 14 residues. Trimming cost V 3 bases and J 4 bases, with 10 bases left between them. From germline, CDR1 is SGHDT and CDR2 YYEEEE. CDR3: CASSWGDITGELFF. The CDR3 DNA sequence: TGTGCCAGCAGCTGGGGGGATATCACCGGGGAGCTGTTTTTT.

CDR3 amino acids: CSVDGWDRVASGAYNEQFF. DNA of the CDR3: TGCAGCGTTGATGGATGGGACAGGGTAGCAAGCGGAGCCTACAATGAGCAGTTCTTC. The chain recombines TRBV29-1 with TRBJ2-1; 9 nucleotides match TRBD1. Unmatched junction bases numbered 17, after V lost 3 bases and J lost 2 bases. CDR3 length: 19 amino acids. The V gene's germline CDR1 is SQVTM and CDR2 ANQGSEA.

Details on this clonotype: A much larger clone lies a single base off, so this may be a read error. The rearrangement joins TRBV4-1 to TRBJ2-5; a weak D match, TRBD1 (5 bases). Germline V gene lookup returns CDR1 MGHRA and CDR2 YSYEKL. This CDR3 comprises 14 residues. CDR3 DNA sequence: TGCGCCAGCGGCCAAGACAGCGACCAAGAGACCCAGTACTTC. As protein: CASGQDSDQETQYF.

In its sample, this clonotype was seen many times. The chain links TRBV29-1 to TRBJ2-7, with TRBD1 matching 7 bases. Germline lookup yields CDR1 SQVTM and CDR2 ANQGSEA. This CDR3 contains 12 residues. After removal of 3 bases from V and 6 bases from J, the junction contained 5 bases not matched to a gene. The CDR3 DNA sequence: TGCAGCGTTGAGTTAGGGGGCGGCGAGCAGTACTTC. This sequence encodes CSVELGGGEQYF.

The table lists this clonotype with many counts. This chain connects TRBV30 to TRBJ1-5; 7 bases line up with TRBD1. This CDR3 spans 14 amino acids. The V segment lost 3 bases and the J segment 7 bases; nucleotides outside the gene matches: 9. The V gene's germline CDR1 is GTSNPN and CDR2 SVGIG (reference sequence). The CDR3 region has the DNA TGTGCCTGGAGCTCGACAGGGAGGGAGCAGCCCCAGCATTTT. It codes for CAWSSTGREQPQHF.